A selection of T cell receptor beta chains follows, all from one sample in a study of blood T cell repertoires in COVID-19. TCRdb's copy holds only in-frame clones and misses some; the assay was immunoSEQ multiplex PCR. The table shows 60,000 to 80,000 clones, with roughly 85% occurring only once. Sequenced: peripheral blood. These receptors all stem from an elderly woman with acute or convalescent COVID-19. CDR3s include the opening cysteine and the closing phenylalanine or tryptophan. Fields, in order: V gene, clone size, D gene, J gene, CDR3 DNA, CDR3 protein. D genes are given only for firm matches. Expanded clones get a size class; other rows say once, few or many, or leave the size out.

>TRBV18|NA|NA|TRBJ1-2
TGTGCCAGCTCACTCGCGCTTTCCACTTATGGCTACACCTTC
CASSLALSTYGYTF
>TRBV5-4|NA|TRBD2|TRBJ2-7
TGTGCCAGCAGCCAAACCACTAGCGGGGGCTACGAGCAGTACTTC
CASSQTTSGGYEQYF
>TRBV4-1|few|TRBD1|TRBJ1-2
TGCGCCAGCAGCCCGATCGACAGGGATGTAGGCTACACCTTC
CASSPIDRDVGYTF
>TRBV5-1|NA|TRBD1|TRBJ2-3
TGCGCCAGCAAAACAACAGGGGGAAGCACAGATACGCAGTATTTT
CASKTTGGSTDTQYF
>TRBV7-9|once|TRBD1|TRBJ1-5
TGTGCCAGCAGCTGGGGACAGGGCCAGCCCCAGCATTTT
CASSWGQGQPQHF
>TRBV3-1/TRBV3-2|NA|NA|TRBJ2-7
TGTGCCAGCAGCCAAGACGGGGCCTACGAGCAGTACTTC
CASSQDGAYEQYF
>TRBV11-2|NA|NA|TRBJ1-3
TGTGCCAGCAGCCCATCGGGACTCTTTGGAAACACCATATATTTT
CASSPSGLFGNTIYF
>TRBV5-1|NA|NA|TRBJ1-3
TGCGCCAGCAGCTTTTCCGGGACATTGGGAAACACCATATATTTT
CASSFSGTLGNTIYF
>TRBV11-2|NA|TRBD2|TRBJ2-1
TGTGCCAGCAGCTTAGGCAGGACTAGCGGGAGGTATGAGCAGTTCTTC
CASSLGRTSGRYEQFF
>TRBV5-1|NA|NA|TRBJ2-7
TGCGCCAGCGGTATGAGGACAGACTCCTACGAGCAGTACTTC
CASGMRTDSYEQYF
>TRBV2|NA|TRBD2|TRBJ2-1
TGTGCCTCCTACTATAACCCGACTAGCGGGGGGGCTTCTACGAATGAGCAGTTCTTC
CASYYNPTSGGASTNEQFF
>TRBV2|NA|TRBD1|TRBJ1-2
TGTGCCAGCAGTGCCTTGGGACAGGGATCCTATGGCTACACCTTC
CASSALGQGSYGYTF
>TRBV7-6|NA|TRBD2|TRBJ2-3
TGTGCCAGCAGCTCGGGACTAGCGGCAGATACGCAGTATTTT
CASSSGLAADTQYF
>TRBV5-8|NA|NA|TRBJ2-7
TGTGCCAGCAGCTTGGGAGATAGCGTCGACTACGAGCAGTACTTC
CASSLGDSVDYEQYF
>TRBV6-1|NA|NA|TRBJ1-5
TGTGCCAGCAGTGAGTCAGGGGTTCCTCAGCCCCAGCATTTT
CASSESGVPQPQHF
>TRBV5-1|NA|NA|TRBJ2-6
TGCGCCAGCAGCTTTGGACAGTCTGGGGCCAACGTCCTGACTTTC
CASSFGQSGANVLTF
>TRBV12-3/TRBV12-4|NA|NA|TRBJ1-1
TGTGCCAGCAGCCAAGGGGAGGACACTGAAGCTTTCTTT
CASSQGEDTEAFF
>TRBV28|NA|NA|TRBJ1-5
TGTGCCAGCAGTTTAAGCCAGAGGGGCAATCAGCCCCAGCATTTT
CASSLSQRGNQPQHF
>TRBV28|once|TRBD2|TRBJ2-7
TGTGCCACAAGCGTAGCGGGAGTAGGGGAGCAGTACTTC
CATSVAGVGEQYF
>TRBV9|NA|NA|TRBJ1-6
TGTGCCAGCAGCGTAGAGGGAGGGTTAAATTCACCCCTCCACTTT
CASSVEGGLNSPLHF
>TRBV6-5|NA|TRBD2|TRBJ2-7
TGTGCCAGCATCTTAGGGGCTAGCGGGAGTCACGAGCAGTACTTC
CASILGASGSHEQYF
>TRBV7-2|NA|NA|TRBJ2-5
TGTGCCAGCAGCACAAACTCTAGGGGAGAGACCCAGTACTTC
CASSTNSRGETQYF